The TCR beta chain described here comes from a study of shared clonotypes between healthy human individuals. Study details: CD4 naive and memory got three plates each, CD8 naive two, CD8 memory one.

For this clone: The antigen remains unidentified.

Findings and caveats of the study: Naive subsets generally exceeded memory subsets in estimated richness.

The naive CD8 population came from CD45RO-negative cells selected for CCR7, without terminally differentiated effector memory CD45RA+ cells. The donor cohort consisted entirely of Caucasian adults residing in Nashville, Tennessee. Sorted subsets were amplified in replicate PCRs using 200 ng DNA, about 30,000 T cell genomes. Sequencing was performed with immunoSEQ multiplex PCR; in TCRdb, only in-frame clones are kept and a portion is missing. Among 2 million or so clones listed, about 95% were seen once. Germline CDR1 reads LNHDA; CDR2 reads SQIVND (reference sequence). The CDR3 has 14 amino acids. The V end was cut by 4 bases, the J end by 6 bases, with 15 bases between.

The sequencing input was naive CD8+ T cells sorted from blood. The origin of this receptor is a man aged 18 to 30 in good health. The rearrangement links TRBV19 to TRBJ1-1, with no clear D. CDR3 coding DNA: TGTGCCAGTAGTACCGGAGGTGCGGTCGCTGAAGCTTTCTTT. It translates to CASSTGGAVAEAFF. Variable domain in full (rest from reference TRBV19 and TRBJ1-1): DGGITQSPKYLFRKEGQNVTLSCEQNLNHDAMYWYRQDPGQGLRLIYYSQIVNDFQKGDIAEGYSVSREKKESFPLTVTSAQKNPTAFYLCASSTGGAVAEAFFGQGTRLTVV.